This T cell receptor beta chain was observed in a study of patients and donors after allogeneic stem cell transplantation. There are many counts of this clonotype. The CDR3 totals 12 residues. Trimming shortened V by 6 bases and J by 3 bases, and 11 bases separated the two germline ends. CDR1 and CDR2 (germline): SQVTM, ANQGSEA. TCRdb reanalysed the RT-PCR reads using MiXCR and keeps one entry per CDR3 protein. The repertoire holds hundreds of thousands of distinct CDR3 sequences, with 15% to 20% as singletons. The chain links TRBV29-1 to TRBJ2-5; unclear D gene. The sample taken for sequencing was blood, either unsorted or a sorted T cell fraction (not recorded which). This clonotype was sampled from a human donor who was either an allogeneic HSCT recipient or a stem cell or donor lymphocyte infusion donor (not recorded which). It is not recorded whose cells these are; they may come from a transplant donor. Written as DNA, the CDR3 is TGCAGCGTCAAGCCGGGCGAAGAGACCCAGTACTTC. Encoded protein: CSVKPGEETQYF.